This T cell receptor (beta chain) was obtained from a study of prognosis after radiotherapy for stage I lung cancer. Across the study: The non-small cell lung cancer patients were all regarded as unsuitable for surgery on medical grounds. Progression was not significant in 15 patients, whereas four developed distant metastases (median 7 months) after radiotherapy. Study conclusions and caveats: Unique TCR clone counts dropped after stereotactic body radiation therapy, from a median of around 9,500 to 6,500. Frequencies of TRBV and TRBJ gene use reportedly varied by whether patients had metastases.

Template was genomic DNA; TCR beta CDR3 amplified in two multiplex PCR rounds. Primers specific to each TRBV and TRBJ gene were used in first-round PCR. MiXCR, run by TCRdb on the multiplex PCR reads, gives a single entry per CDR3 protein. This table has nearly 25,000 distinct CDR3 sequences, under 40% appearing once. CDR3 length equals 14 residues. The V end lost 2 bases, the J end lost 2 bases, and 10 bases lay between the germline ends. From germline, CDR1 is SGHRS and CDR2 YFSETQ. This clonotype showed up many times. What it binds is unknown. The sequencing used PBMCs, collected before or after stereotactic body radiation therapy (not recorded which). V is TRBV5-1 and J is TRBJ2-5; TRBD1 is a possible D gene (6 bases). This TCR derives from a donor over 45 with non-small cell lung cancer. In DNA form, the CDR3 reads TGCGCCAGCAGCTTACAGGGTGGACAAGAGACCCAGTACTTC. Its protein product is CASSLQGGQETQYF.